This T cell receptor (beta chain) was documented in a study of blood T cell repertoires in COVID-19. Study context: Acute and convalescent COVID-19 samples came from the United States, Italy and Spain. T cells, B-cell-depleted T cells, or PBMCs provided the cDNA or gDNA that served as material.

This clone was picked up a small number of times. Only in-frame clones appear in the TCRdb table, and some are missing; sequencing was by immunoSEQ multiplex PCR. The sample contains 30,000 to 40,000 clones, almost 80% of which appear only once. From germline, CDR1 is SGHTA and CDR2 FQGTGA. The CDR3 loop spans 13 amino acids. Trimming removed 5 bases from V and 6 bases from J, with 13 bases in between. Sample: peripheral blood. V and J are TRBV7-3 and TRBJ1-2; possibly TRBD1 for D (5 bases). The receptor was isolated from a woman aged 60-75 years with acute or convalescent COVID-19. The CDR3 nucleotides read TGTGCCAGCAGCCCCTACGGGGGGGATGGCTACACCTTC. Its translation: CASSPYGGDGYTF.